This entry features one T cell receptor (beta chain) sequence. The protocol was immunoSEQ multiplex PCR, while the TCRdb copy is restricted to in-frame clones and leaves out a portion. The table shows more than 200,000 clones, with around 85% occurring only once. This sample stems from a study of blood T cell repertoires in COVID-19. With V trimmed by 3 bases and J by 8 bases, 8 bases remained unmatched. Germline V gene sequence: CDR1 SEHNR, CDR2 FQNEAQ (reference sequence). The CDR3 spans 15 residues. This clonotype originated in a middle-aged woman with active or convalescent COVID-19. This sequence joins TRBV7-9 and TRBJ2-1; 9 bases fit TRBD1. The sequenced sample consisted of peripheral blood. CDR3 in amino acids: CASSLGGTGLDEQFF. CDR3 bases: TGTGCCAGCAGCTTGGGCGGGACAGGGCTCGATGAGCAGTTCTTC.